These T cell receptor beta chains were read from a single sample in a study of cytomegalovirus exposure and HLA in healthy donors. Clones were sequenced by immunoSEQ multiplex PCR, and TCRdb holds only the in-frame ones, with some missing. The table shows about 57,000 clones, with under 80% occurring only once. The sequencing input was PBMCs. The receptors shown here come from a man aged 25 to 45 in good health and CMV-seropositive. The CDR3 runs from the conserved cysteine through the conserved F or W. The D gene is left open where the match is weak. Not all rows give a size; the values are once, few, many and, for expanded clones, a class.

>TRBV30|-|TRBJ1-5|-
TGTGCCTGGGGGGCGGGGCGGGGGAGTTATAGCAATCAGCCCCAGCATTTT
CAWGAGRGSYSNQPQHF
>TRBV28|-|TRBJ1-2|-
TGTGCCAGCAGTAACGGGACATTTCGATACACCTTC
CASSNGTFRYTF
>TRBV12-2|-|TRBJ1-1|-
TGTGCAAGTCGCTTAGTGGTACCGGGAGGGGATATGAACACTGAAGCTTTCTTT
CASRLVVPGGDMNTEAFF
>TRBV2|-|TRBJ2-7|-
TGTGCCAGCACTGCGGCAGTGTCCTACGAGCAGTACTTC
CASTAAVSYEQYF
>TRBV5-6|-|TRBJ2-1|TRBD2
TGTGCCAGCAGCTTTGAGCTAGCGGGGGCCCCCTCCTACAATGAGCAGTTCTTC
CASSFELAGAPSYNEQFF
>TRBV5-6|-|TRBJ1-6|-
TGTGCCAGCAGCGTGAGGGAGCGTTACTATAATTCACCCCTCCACTTT
CASSVRERYYNSPLHF
>TRBV7-2|-|TRBJ2-5|TRBD2
TGTGCCAGCAGCTCAGGACTAGCGGGGCGCGGAGAGACCCAGTACTTC
CASSSGLAGRGETQYF
>TRBV28|few|TRBJ2-7|-
TGTGCCAGCAGTTTGGCAGGGCTCACCTACGAGCAGTACTTC
CASSLAGLTYEQYF
>TRBV5-6|-|TRBJ2-7|TRBD1
TGTGCCAGCAGCTCGGGACAGGGGCCCTACGAGCAGTACTTC
CASSSGQGPYEQYF
>TRBV5-1|few|TRBJ2-2|TRBD2
TGCGCCAGCAGTTTTGATGGGACTAGTGCCGGGGAGCTGTTTTTT
CASSFDGTSAGELFF
>TRBV9|-|TRBJ1-2|-
TGTGCCAGCAGCGTAACAGAGAAGCCCTATGGCTACACCTTC
CASSVTEKPYGYTF
>TRBV28|-|TRBJ1-2|TRBD1
TGTGCCAGCAGTTTAGGCGGGGACAGGGGCGGCTACACCTTC
CASSLGGDRGGYTF
>TRBV6-1|-|TRBJ1-1|TRBD1
TGTGCCAGCAGTGAAGGCTCAGGGACAGGGGGGTGTGAAGCTTTCTTT
CASSEGSGTGGCEAFF
>TRBV9|-|TRBJ1-2|-
TGTGCCAGCAGCGTCGGGGGGAACTATGGCTACACCTTC
CASSVGGNYGYTF
>TRBV27|-|TRBJ1-5|TRBD1
TGTGCCAGCAGCAGGGGGGCAGGGATGGGCAATCAGCCCCAGCATTTT
CASSRGAGMGNQPQHF
>TRBV2|few|TRBJ1-1|TRBD1
TGTGCCAGCAGTCCTATACCGAGGACAGGGAACACTGAAGCTTTCTTT
CASSPIPRTGNTEAFF
>TRBV27|-|TRBJ2-7|-
TGTGCCAGCATGGGACGGGGGGCCACCTACGAGCAGTACTTC
CASMGRGATYEQYF
>TRBV7-2|-|TRBJ1-1|-
TGTGCCAGCAGCTACAGACGGATGAACACTGAAGCTTTCTTT
CASSYRRMNTEAFF
>TRBV28|-|TRBJ2-3|TRBD1
TGTGCCAGCAGTAGGGACAGGCGCGAGGATTTTGGGGTCACGCAGTATTTT
CASSRDRREDFGVTQYF
>TRBV5-1|-|TRBJ1-2|-
TGCGCCAGCAGCCCGGTCGTGTCCAGGAACGTCGAGAGCACCTTC
CASSPVVSRNVESTF
>TRBV19|-|TRBJ2-7|TRBD1
TGTGCCAGTAGTACTCCCGGGACAGGGGCCTACGAGCAGTACTTC
CASSTPGTGAYEQYF
>TRBV10-3|few|TRBJ1-4|TRBD1
TGTGCCATCAGTGGGGGGACAGGGCTGGGAAAAGAAAAACTGTTTTTT
CAISGGTGLGKEKLFF
>TRBV7-3|few|TRBJ2-6|-
TGTGCCAGCAGCCCCATTCGGAGCTCTGGGGCCAACGTCCTGACTTTC
CASSPIRSSGANVLTF
>TRBV7-2|-|TRBJ2-1|TRBD1
TGTGCCAGCAGCTTTTACGGGACAGCAAATGAGCAGTTCTTC
CASSFYGTANEQFF
>TRBV2|few|TRBJ2-5|TRBD2
TGTGCCAGCAGTGAAGTCTTAGCGGGGGTAAACCAAGAGACCCAGTACTTC
CASSEVLAGVNQETQYF
>TRBV7-2|-|TRBJ1-1|TRBD1
TGTGCCAGCACCGGACAGGTGAACACTGAAGCTTTCTTT
CASTGQVNTEAFF
>TRBV5-1|-|TRBJ2-3|TRBD1
TGCGCCAGCAGCTTGGTCGGACAGGCCACAGATACGCAGTATTTT
CASSLVGQATDTQYF
>TRBV5-4|-|TRBJ1-6|-
TGTGCCAGCAGCTTTGGGGGGATGAGATCCAAAGGGCATTCACCCCTCCACTTT
CASSFGGMRSKGHSPLHF
>TRBV7-7|once|TRBJ2-3|TRBD2
TGTGCCAGCAGCCCGGGACTAGCGACAGATACGCAGTATTTT
CASSPGLATDTQYF
>TRBV21-1|once|TRBJ2-2|-
TGTGCCAGCAGCACAACGGCGGGGCAGGTTACCGGGGAGCTGTTTTTT
CASSTTAGQVTGELFF
>TRBV6-5|few|TRBJ1-2|-
TGTGCCAGCCCATTCCCCGACACCCTTTCGGCTGGCTACACCTTC
CASPFPDTLSAGYTF
>TRBV6-4|few|TRBJ2-5|TRBD2
TGTGCCAGCAGTGCTTCAAGCGGGGGGCAAGAGACCCAGTACTTC
CASSASSGGQETQYF
>TRBV28|few|TRBJ1-1|-
TGTGCCAGCAGCCACGGGGGGAGGGCTGAAGCTTTCTTT
CASSHGGRAEAFF